This T cell receptor (beta chain) was recorded in a study of blood T cell repertoires in COVID-19. For the study at large: Collection of acute and convalescent COVID-19 samples took place in the United States, Italy and Spain. From T cells, B-cell-depleted T cells, or PBMCs came the material, which was cDNA or gDNA.

Original analysis: Reference gene primers were amplified, and this amplification served to estimate nucleated cell counts. Only in-frame clones appear in the TCRdb table, and some are missing; sequencing was by immunoSEQ multiplex PCR. From that table come the V and J calls and clone size; the DNA was used to work out D and trimming. The table records approximately 41,000 clones, around 90% of them present only once. The CDR3 has 11 amino acids. Looked up from germline, CDR1 is MNHEY and CDR2 is SVGAGI. V lost 11 bases, J lost 9 bases, and 13 bases lay in between. Sequencing was performed on peripheral blood. This clonotype was sampled from a woman aged 40 to 50 with acute or convalescent COVID-19. The V call is TRBV6-5, the J call TRBJ2-2, with a possible D match to TRBD1 (5 bases). DNA of the CDR3: TGTGCCGCGAAGGGGTCCCGGGAGCTGTTTTTT. Its translation: CAAKGSRELFF.